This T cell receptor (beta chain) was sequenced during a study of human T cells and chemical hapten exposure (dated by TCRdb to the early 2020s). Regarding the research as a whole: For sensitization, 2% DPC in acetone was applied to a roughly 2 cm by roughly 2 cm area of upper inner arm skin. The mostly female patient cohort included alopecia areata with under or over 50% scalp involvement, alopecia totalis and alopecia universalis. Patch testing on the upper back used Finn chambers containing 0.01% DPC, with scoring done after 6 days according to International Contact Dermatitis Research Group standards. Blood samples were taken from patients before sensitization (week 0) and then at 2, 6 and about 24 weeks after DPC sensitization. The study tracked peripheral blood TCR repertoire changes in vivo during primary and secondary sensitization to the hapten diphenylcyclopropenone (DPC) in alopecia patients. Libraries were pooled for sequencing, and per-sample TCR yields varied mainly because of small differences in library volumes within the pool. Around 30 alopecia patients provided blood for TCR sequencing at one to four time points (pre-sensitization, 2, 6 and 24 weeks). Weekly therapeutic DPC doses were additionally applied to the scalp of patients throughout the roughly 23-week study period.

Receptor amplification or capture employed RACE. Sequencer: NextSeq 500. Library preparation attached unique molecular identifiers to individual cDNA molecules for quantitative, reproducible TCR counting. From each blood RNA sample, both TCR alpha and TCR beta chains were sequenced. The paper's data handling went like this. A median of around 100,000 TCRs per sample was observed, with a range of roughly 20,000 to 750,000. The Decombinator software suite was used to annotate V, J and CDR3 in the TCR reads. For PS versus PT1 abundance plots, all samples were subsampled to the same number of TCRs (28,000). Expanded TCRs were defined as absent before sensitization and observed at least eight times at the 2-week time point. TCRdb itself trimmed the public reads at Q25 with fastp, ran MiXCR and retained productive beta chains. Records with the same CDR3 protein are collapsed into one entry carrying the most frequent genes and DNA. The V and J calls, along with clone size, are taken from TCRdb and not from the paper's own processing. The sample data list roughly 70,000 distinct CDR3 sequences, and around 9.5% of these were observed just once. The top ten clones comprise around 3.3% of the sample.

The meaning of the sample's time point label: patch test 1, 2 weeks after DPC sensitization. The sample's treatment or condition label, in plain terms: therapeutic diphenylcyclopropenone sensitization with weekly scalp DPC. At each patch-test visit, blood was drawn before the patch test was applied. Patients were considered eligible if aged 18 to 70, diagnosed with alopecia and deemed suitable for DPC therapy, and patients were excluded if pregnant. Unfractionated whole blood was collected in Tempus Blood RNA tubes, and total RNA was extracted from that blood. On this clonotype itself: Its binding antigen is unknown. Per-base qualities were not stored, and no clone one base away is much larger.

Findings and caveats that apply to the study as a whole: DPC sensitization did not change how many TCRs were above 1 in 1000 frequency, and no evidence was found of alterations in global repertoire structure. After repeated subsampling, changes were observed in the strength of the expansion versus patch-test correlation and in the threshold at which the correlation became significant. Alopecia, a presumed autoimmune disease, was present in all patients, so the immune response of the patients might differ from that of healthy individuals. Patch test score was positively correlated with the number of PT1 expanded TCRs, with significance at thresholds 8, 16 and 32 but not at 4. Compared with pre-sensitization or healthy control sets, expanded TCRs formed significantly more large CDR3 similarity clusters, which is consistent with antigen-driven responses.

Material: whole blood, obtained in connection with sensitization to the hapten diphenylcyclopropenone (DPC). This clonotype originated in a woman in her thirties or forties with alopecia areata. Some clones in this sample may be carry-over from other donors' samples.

The DNA sequence follows: TGTGCCAGCAGCTTAACATCCAGGGGGGCGAACACCGGGGAGCTGTTTTTT. The translation is CASSLTSRGANTGELFF. The chain couples TRBV7-3 to TRBJ2-2; TRBD1 might be the D gene, on 7 matching bases. The germline V gene gives CDR1 as SGHTA and CDR2 as FQGTGA. The CDR3 contains 17 residues, cysteine and phenylalanine counted. The retained sequence is limited to the CDR3, 51 bases, with the frame set at the first base. The V end loses 0 bases and the J end loses 0 bases, and a stretch of 11 bases separates them.